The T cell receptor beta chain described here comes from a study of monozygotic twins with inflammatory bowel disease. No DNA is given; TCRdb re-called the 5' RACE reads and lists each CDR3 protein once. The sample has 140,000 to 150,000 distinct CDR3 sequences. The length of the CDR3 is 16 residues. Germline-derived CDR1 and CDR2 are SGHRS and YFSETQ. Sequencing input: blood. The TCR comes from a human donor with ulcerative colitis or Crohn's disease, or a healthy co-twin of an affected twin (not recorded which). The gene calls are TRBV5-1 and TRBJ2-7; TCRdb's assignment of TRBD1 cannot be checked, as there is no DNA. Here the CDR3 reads CASSRNRGENTYEQYF. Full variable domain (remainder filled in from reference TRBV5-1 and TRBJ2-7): KAGVTQTPRYLIKTRGQQVTLSCSPISGHRSVSWYQQTPGQGLQFLFEYFSETQRNKGNFPGRFSGRQFSNSRSEMNVSTLELGDSALYLCASSRNRGENTYEQYFGPGTRLTVT.